What follows describes a single T cell receptor beta chain. Its matching antigen is unknown. The germline V and J ends were trimmed by 1 base and 1 base, with 14 bases remaining between them. Per germline, CDR1 SGHDT and CDR2 YYEEEE. The CDR3 has 16 residues. The data were obtained in a study of beta chain features in type 1 diabetes. On the study more broadly: Patients were similar to healthy donors in age and gender (as well as in cell yields).

Study findings and constraints: Any role of HLA type in TCRB rearrangement remained unresolved here. Patients with Type 1 diabetes showed moderately but significantly shorter TCRB CDR3s in all four CD4+ subsets. A greater similarity of naive, central memory and Treg TCRB repertoires was seen among patients than among healthy donors.

Cell sorting via CD45RO/CCR7/CD25/CD127/CD95/CD27 was performed to obtain CD4+ naive, central memory, regulatory and stem cell-like memory cells. Expressed TCRB transcripts were sequenced because the entire RNA isolate underwent reverse transcription. Sequencing used immunoSEQ multiplex PCR; TCRdb keeps in-frame clones, though not all of them. The sample records about 140,000 clones, around 13% being singletons. This receptor was obtained from a man aged 18 to 29 with type 1 diabetes. The chain uses TRBV5-6 and TRBJ1-1; tentatively, D is TRBD1 (6 bases). The sequenced material came from central memory CD4+ T cells from blood. The CDR3 loop reads CASSLMGAVENTEAFF. CDR3 in DNA: TGTGCCAGCAGCTTGATGGGGGCGGTGGAGAACACTGAAGCTTTCTTT.